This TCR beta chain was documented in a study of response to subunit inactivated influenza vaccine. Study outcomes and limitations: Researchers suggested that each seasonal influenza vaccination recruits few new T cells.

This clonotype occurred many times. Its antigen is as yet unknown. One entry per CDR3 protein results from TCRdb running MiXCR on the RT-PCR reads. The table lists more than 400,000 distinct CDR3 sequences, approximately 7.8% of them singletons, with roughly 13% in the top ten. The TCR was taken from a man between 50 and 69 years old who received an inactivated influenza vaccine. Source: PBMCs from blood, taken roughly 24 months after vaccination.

The CDR3 reads CSVSYSGNTIYF. DNA of the CDR3: TGCAGTGTGTCCTACTCTGGAAACACCATATATTTT. The chain recombines TRBV20-1 with TRBJ1-3, with D uncertain. V lost 7 bases, J lost 0 bases, and 7 bases lay in between. The CDR3 covers 12 residues. The germline gives CDR1 DFQATT, CDR2 SNEGSKA (reference sequence).